This TCR beta chain was identified during a study of cytomegalovirus exposure and HLA in healthy donors. Both 60 Vbeta primers and 13 Jbeta primers went into the PCR. Clones were sequenced by immunoSEQ multiplex PCR, and TCRdb holds only the in-frame ones, with some missing. The table records some 170,000 clones, over 75% of them present only once. Sequencing was performed on PBMCs. The origin of this receptor is a middle-aged man in good health and CMV-seropositive.

As DNA, the CDR3 is TGTGCCAGCAGCCCAGCCCCCGGTGCAGGGAAACTGTTTTTT. Protein product: CASSPAPGAGKLFF. The J gene is TRBJ1-4, the V gene TRBV5-5, with D maybe TRBD1 (5 bases). Germline CDR1 reads SGHKS; CDR2 reads YYEKEE (reference sequence). The CDR3 loop spans 14 amino acids. The ends were cut back, 4 bases at V and 11 bases at J, with 18 bases in the middle.